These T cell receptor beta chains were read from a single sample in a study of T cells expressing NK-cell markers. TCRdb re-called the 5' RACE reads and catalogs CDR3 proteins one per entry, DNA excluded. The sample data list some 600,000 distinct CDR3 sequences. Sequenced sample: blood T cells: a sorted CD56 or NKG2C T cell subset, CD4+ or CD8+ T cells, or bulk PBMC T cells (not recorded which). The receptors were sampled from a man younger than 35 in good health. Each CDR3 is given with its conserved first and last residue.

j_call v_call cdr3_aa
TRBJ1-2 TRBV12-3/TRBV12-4 CASSQKTVNYGYTF
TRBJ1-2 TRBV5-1 CASSLDSGTNYGYTF
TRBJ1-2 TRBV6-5 CASSYTPGQGAVNYGYTF
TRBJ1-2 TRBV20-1 CSARPDSYGYTF
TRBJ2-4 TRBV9 CASSVDRGIQYF
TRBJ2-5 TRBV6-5 CASSYSKIAAKGGETQYF
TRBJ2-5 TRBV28 CASSLKEHQETQYF
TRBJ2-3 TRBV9 CASSVLAGGPMGADTQYF
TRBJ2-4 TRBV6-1 CASRLRLDLDIQYF
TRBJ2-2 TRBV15 CATSRGGQGDTGELFF
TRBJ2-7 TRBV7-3 CASSLSGGGTQYEQYF
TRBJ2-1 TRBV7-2 CASRKRTVDNEQFF
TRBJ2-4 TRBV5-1 CASSPASGSNIQYF
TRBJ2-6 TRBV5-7 CASNRDRWFSGANVLTF
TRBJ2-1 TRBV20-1 CSAKETGQGGFF
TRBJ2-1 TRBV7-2 CASSLVVTSSNEQFF
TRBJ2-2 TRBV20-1 CSARDQLPGVNTGELFF
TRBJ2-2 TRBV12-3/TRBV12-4 CASAPSASNTGELFF
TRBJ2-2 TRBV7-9 CASSTQSGTGNTGELFF
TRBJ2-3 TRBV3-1 CASSQATRSTDTQYF
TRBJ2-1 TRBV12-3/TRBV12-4 CASSLLTSSPSEQFF
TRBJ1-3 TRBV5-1 CASRQGGSGNTIYF
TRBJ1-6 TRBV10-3 CATSLDKYNSPLHF
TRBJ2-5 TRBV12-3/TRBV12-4 CASSSYREGETQYF
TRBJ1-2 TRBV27 CASQGSHGYTF
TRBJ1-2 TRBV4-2 CASSHGKTGDYGYTF
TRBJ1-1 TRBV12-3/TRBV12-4 CATVRQGFTEAFF
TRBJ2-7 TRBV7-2 CASSPPGRPYEQYF
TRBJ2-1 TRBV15 CATSSPSGSDYNEQFF
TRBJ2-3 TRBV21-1 CASSLLKAGLTQYF
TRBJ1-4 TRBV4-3 CASSQDPRGEKLFF
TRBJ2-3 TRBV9 CASSPGLADTDTQYF
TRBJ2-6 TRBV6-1 CASSERAGGYSGANVLTF
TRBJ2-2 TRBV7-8 CASSPRGPGTGELFF
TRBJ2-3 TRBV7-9 CASSHNLWRRESSDTQYF
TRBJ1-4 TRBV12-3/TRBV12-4 CASSFAGYNEKLFF
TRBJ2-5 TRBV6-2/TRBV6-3 CASSSPLDGGQGETQYF
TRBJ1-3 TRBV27 CASSFLEPGQGNTIYF
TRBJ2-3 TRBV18 CASSPLESTDTQYF
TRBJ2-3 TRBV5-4 CASSYPSAGNTDTQYF
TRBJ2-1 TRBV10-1 CASSVSTGGDEKQFF
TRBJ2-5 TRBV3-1 CASSQSSGETTQYF
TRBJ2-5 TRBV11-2 CASSPGTGDQETQYF
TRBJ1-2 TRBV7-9 CASSLSLDYTF
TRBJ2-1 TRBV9 CASSVGSSGRTGNEQFF
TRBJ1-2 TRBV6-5 CASSYRDREYYGYTF
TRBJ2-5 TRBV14 CASSQGHKETQYF
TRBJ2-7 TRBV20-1 CSARGGTSAVSYEQYF